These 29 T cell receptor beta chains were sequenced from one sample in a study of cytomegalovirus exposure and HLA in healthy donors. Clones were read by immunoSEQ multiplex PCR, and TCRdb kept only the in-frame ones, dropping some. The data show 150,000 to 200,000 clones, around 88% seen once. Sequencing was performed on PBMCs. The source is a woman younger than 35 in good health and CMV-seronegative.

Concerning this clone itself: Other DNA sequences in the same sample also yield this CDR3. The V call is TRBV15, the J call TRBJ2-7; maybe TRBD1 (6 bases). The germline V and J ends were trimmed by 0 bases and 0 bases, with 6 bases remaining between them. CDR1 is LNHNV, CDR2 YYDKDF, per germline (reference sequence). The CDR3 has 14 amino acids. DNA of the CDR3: TGTGCCACCAGCAGAGACAGGGGCTCCTACGAGCAGTACTTC. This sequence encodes CATSRDRGSYEQYF.

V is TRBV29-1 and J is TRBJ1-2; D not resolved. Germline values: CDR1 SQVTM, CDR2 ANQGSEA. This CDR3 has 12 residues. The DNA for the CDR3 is TGCAGTGCTGAGTCGGAGGGCTATGGCTACACCTTC. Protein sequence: CSAESEGYGYTF.

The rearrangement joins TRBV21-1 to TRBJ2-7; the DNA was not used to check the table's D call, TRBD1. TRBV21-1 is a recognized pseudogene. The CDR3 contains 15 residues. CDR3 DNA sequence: TGTGCCAGCAGCAAAGGGAAGGCAGGTACATACGAGCAGTACTTC. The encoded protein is CASSKGKAGTYEQYF.

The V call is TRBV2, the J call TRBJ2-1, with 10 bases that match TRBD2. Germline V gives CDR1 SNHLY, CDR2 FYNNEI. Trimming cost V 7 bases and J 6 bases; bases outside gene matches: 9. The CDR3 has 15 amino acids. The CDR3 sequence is CASISSGGGANEQFF. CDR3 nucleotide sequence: TGTGCCAGCATTTCTAGCGGGGGCGGGGCCAATGAGCAGTTCTTC.

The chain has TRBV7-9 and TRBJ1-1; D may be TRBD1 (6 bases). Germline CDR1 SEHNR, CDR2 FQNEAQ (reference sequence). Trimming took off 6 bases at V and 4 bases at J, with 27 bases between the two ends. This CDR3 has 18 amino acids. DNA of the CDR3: TGTGCCAGCAGGCCGAAGACCCGGGACACCGGTTTGAGCACTGAAGCTTTCTTT. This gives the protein CASRPKTRDTGLSTEAFF.

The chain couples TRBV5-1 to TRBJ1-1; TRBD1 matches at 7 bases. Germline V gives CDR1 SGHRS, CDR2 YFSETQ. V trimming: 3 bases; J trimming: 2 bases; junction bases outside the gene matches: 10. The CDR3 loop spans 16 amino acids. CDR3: CASSSLPGQINTEAFF. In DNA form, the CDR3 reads TGCGCCAGCAGCTCTCTTCCGGGACAGATAAACACTGAAGCTTTCTTT.

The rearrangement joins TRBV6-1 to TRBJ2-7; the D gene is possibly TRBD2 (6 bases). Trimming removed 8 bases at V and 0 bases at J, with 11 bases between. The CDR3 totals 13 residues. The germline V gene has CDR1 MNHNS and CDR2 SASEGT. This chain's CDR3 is CASGSGLSYEQYF. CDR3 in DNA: TGTGCCAGCGGCAGCGGGCTCTCCTACGAGCAGTACTTC.

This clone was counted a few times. The CDR3 region is CASSAAGTRSEQYF. CDR3 nucleotide sequence: TGTGCCAGCAGCGCGGCGGGGACTAGGAGCGAGCAGTACTTC. The chain is built from TRBV9 and TRBJ2-7; 8 positions match TRBD2. In germline, CDR1 is SGDLS, CDR2 YYNGEE. This CDR3 is 14 amino acids long. The V and J ends lost 3 bases and 6 bases, in that order; junction bases with no gene match: 8.

This CDR3 reads CAISESKGGDTEAFF. The CDR3 DNA reads TGTGCCATCAGTGAGTCGAAGGGAGGAGACACTGAAGCTTTCTTT. The chain uses TRBV10-3 and TRBJ1-1, with D unresolved. V was trimmed by 0 bases and J by 3 bases, leaving 11 bases between them. This CDR3 is 15 amino acids long. Looked up from germline, CDR1 is ENHRY and CDR2 is SYGVKD.

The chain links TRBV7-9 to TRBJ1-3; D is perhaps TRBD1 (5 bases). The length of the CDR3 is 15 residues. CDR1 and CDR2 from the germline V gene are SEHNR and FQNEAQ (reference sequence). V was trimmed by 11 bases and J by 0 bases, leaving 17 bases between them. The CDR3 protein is CACLTGGSSGNTIYF. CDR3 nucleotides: TGTGCCTGCCTAACGGGGGGGAGCTCTGGAAACACCATATATTTT.

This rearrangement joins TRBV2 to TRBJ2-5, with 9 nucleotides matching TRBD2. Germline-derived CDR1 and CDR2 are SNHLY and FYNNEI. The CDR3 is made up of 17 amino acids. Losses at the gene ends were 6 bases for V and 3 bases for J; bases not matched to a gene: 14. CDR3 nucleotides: TGTGCCAGCAGCGGTAGCGGGAGCGGATATTTCAAAGAGACCCAGTACTTC. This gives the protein CASSGSGSGYFKETQYF.

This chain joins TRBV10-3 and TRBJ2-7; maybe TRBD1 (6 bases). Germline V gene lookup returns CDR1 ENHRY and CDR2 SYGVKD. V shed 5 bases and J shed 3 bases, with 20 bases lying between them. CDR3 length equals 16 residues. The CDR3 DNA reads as TGTGCCATCAGTAATTACGCAGGGGTTCGGGTCTACGAGCAGTACTTC. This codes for CAISNYAGVRVYEQYF.

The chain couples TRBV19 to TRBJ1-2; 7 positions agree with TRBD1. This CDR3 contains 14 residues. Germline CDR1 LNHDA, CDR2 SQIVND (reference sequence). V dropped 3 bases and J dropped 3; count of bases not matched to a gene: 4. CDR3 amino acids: CASSILTGDYGYTF. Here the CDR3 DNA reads TGTGCCAGTAGTATCCTAACAGGGGACTATGGCTACACCTTC. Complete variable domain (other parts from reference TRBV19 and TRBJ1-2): DGGITQSPKYLFRKEGQNVTLSCEQNLNHDAMYWYRQDPGQGLRLIYYSQIVNDFQKGDIAEGYSVSREKKESFPLTVTSAQKNPTAFYLCASSILTGDYGYTFGSGTRLTVV.

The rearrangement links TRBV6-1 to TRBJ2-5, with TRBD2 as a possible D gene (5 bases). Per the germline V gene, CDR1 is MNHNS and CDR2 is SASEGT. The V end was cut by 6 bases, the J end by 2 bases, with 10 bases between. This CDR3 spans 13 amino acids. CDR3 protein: CASRLDWQETQYF. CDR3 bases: TGTGCCAGCAGACTGGACTGGCAAGAGACCCAGTACTTC.

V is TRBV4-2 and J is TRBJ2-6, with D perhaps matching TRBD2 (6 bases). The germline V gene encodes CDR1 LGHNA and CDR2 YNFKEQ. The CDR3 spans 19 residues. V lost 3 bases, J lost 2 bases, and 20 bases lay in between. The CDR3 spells CASSHSLSGGKAGANVLTF. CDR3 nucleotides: TGTGCCAGCAGCCACTCGCTGTCAGGCGGGAAAGCTGGGGCCAACGTCCTGACTTTC.

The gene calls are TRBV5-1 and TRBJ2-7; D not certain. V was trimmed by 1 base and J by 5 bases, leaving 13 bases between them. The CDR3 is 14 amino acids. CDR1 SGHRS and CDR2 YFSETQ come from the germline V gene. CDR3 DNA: TGCGCCAGCAGCTTGCGGCTTATGGAGAACGAGCAGTACTTC. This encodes CASSLRLMENEQYF. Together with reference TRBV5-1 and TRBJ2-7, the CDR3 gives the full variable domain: KAGVTQTPRYLIKTRGQQVTLSCSPISGHRSVSWYQQTPGQGLQFLFEYFSETQRNKGNFPGRFSGRQFSNSRSEMNVSTLELGDSALYLCASSLRLMENEQYFGPGTRLTVT.

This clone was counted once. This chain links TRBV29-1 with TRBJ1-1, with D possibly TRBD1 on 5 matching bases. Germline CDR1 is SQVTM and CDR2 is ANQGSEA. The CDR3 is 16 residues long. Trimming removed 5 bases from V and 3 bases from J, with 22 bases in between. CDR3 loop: CSVTPSGRGTYTEAFF. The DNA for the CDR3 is TGCAGCGTTACACCATCGGGGCGGGGGACCTACACTGAAGCTTTCTTT.

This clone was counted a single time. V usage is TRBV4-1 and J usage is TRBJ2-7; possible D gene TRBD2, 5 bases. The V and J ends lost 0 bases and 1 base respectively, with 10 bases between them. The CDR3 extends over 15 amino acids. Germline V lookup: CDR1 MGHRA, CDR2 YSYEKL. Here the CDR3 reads CASSQDGGSSYEQYF. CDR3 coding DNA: TGCGCCAGCAGCCAAGACGGAGGCAGTTCCTACGAGCAGTACTTC.

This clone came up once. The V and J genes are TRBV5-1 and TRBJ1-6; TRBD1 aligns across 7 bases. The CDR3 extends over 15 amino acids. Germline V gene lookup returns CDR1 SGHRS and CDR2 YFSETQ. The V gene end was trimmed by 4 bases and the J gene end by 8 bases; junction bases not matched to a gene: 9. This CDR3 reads CASSHYDRDDSPLHF. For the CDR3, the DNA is TGCGCCAGCAGCCACTATGACAGGGATGATTCACCCCTCCACTTT.

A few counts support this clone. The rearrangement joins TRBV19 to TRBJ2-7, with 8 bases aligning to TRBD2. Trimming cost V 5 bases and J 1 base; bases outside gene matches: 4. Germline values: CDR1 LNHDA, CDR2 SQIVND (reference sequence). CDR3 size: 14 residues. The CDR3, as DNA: TGTGCCAGTAGTCCGGGACTAGGGTCCTACGAGCAGTACTTC. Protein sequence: CASSPGLGSYEQYF. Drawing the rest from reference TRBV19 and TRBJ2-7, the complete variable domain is DGGITQSPKYLFRKEGQNVTLSCEQNLNHDAMYWYRQDPGQGLRLIYYSQIVNDFQKGDIAEGYSVSREKKESFPLTVTSAQKNPTAFYLCASSPGLGSYEQYFGPGTRLTVT.

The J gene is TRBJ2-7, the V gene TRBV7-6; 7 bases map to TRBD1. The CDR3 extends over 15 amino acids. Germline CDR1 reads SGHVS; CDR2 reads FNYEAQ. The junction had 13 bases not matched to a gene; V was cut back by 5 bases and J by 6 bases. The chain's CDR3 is CASSLQTGEGREQYF. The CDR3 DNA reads TGTGCCAGCAGCCTCCAAACAGGGGAAGGTCGCGAGCAGTACTTC.

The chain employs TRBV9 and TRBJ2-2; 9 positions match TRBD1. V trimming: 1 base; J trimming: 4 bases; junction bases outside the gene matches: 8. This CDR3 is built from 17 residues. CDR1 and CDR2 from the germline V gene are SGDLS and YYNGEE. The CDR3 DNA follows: TGTGCCAGCAGCGTACCGAGACAGGGGGGAAGCACCGGGGAGCTGTTTTTT. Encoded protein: CASSVPRQGGSTGELFF. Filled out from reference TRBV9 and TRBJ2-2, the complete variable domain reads DSGVTQTPKHLITATGQRVTLRCSPRSGDLSVYWYQQSLDQGLQFLIQYYNGEERAKGNILERFSAQQFPDLHSELNLSSLELGDSALYFCASSVPRQGGSTGELFFGEGSRLTVL.

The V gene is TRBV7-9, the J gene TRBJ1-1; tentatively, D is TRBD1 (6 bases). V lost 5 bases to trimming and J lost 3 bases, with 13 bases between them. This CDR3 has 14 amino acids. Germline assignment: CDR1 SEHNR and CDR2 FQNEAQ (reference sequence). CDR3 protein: CASSPPQGYTEAFF. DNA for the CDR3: TGTGCCAGCAGCCCACCACAGGGTTACACTGAAGCTTTCTTT.

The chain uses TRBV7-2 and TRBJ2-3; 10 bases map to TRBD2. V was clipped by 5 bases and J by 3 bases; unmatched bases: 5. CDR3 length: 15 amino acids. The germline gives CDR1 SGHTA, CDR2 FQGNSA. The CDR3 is CASSSSGGRTDTQYF. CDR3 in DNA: TGTGCCAGCAGCAGTAGCGGGGGGCGAACAGATACGCAGTATTTT.

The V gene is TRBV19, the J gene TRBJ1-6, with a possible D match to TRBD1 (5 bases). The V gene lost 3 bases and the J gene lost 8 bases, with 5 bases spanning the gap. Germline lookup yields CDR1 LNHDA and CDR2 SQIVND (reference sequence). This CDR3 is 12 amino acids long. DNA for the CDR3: TGTGCCAGTAGTATCAGGGATTCACCCCTCCACTTT. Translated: CASSIRDSPLHF. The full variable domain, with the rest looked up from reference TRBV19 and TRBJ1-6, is DGGITQSPKYLFRKEGQNVTLSCEQNLNHDAMYWYRQDPGQGLRLIYYSQIVNDFQKGDIAEGYSVSREKKESFPLTVTSAQKNPTAFYLCASSIRDSPLHFGNGTRLTVT.

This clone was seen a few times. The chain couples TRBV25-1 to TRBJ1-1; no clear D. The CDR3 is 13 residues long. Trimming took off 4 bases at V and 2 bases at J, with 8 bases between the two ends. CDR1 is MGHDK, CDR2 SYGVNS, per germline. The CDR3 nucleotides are TGTGCCAGCAGTGGTCAGGCCAACACTGAAGCTTTCTTT. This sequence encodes CASSGQANTEAFF. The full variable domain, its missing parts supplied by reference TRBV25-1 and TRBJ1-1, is EADIYQTPRYLVIGTGKKITLECSQTMGHDKMYWYQQDPGMELHLIHYSYGVNSTEKGDLSSESTVSRIRTEHFPLTLESARPSHTSQYLCASSGQANTEAFFGQGTRLTVV.

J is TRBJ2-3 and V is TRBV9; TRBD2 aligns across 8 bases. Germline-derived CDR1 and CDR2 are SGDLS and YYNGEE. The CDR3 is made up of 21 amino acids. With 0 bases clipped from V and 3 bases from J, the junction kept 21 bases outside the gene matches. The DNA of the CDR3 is TGTGCCAGCAGCGTAGCTACGGTCGGGAGCGGGGGCCCTCGTAGGACAGATACGCAGTATTTT. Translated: CASSVATVGSGGPRRTDTQYF.

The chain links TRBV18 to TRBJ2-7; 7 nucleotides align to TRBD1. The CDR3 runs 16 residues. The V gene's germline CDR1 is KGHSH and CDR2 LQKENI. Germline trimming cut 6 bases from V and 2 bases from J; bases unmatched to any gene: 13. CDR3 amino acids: CASSGRDSQLPYEQYF. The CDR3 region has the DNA TGTGCCAGCTCCGGACGGGACAGCCAACTCCCCTACGAGCAGTACTTC.

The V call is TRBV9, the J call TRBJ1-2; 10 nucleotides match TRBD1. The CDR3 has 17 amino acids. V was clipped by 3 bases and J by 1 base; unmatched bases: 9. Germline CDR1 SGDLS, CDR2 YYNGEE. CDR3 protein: CASSAGTGDLINYGYTF. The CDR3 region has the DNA TGTGCCAGCAGCGCCGGGACAGGGGATCTTATTAACTATGGCTACACCTTC.